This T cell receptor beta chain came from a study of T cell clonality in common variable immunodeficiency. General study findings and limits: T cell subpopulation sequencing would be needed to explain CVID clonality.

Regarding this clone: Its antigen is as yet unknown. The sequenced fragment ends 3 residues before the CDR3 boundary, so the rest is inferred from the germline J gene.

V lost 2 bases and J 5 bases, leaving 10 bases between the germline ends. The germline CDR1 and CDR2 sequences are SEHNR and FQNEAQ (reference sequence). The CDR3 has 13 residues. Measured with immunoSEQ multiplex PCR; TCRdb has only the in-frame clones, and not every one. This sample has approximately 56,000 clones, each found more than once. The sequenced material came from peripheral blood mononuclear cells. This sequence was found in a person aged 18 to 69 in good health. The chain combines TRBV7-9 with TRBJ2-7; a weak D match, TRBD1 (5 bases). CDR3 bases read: TGTGCCAGCAGCTTAAAGCAGGGCGACGAG. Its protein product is CASSLKQGDE. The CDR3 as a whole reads CASSLKQGDEQYF. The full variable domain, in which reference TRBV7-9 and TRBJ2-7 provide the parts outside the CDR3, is DTGVSQNPRHKITKRGQNVTFRCDPISEHNRLYWYRQTLGQGPEFLTYFQNEAQLEKSRLLSDRFSAERPKGSFSTLEIQRTEQGDSAMYLCASSLKQGDEQYFGPGTRLTVT.